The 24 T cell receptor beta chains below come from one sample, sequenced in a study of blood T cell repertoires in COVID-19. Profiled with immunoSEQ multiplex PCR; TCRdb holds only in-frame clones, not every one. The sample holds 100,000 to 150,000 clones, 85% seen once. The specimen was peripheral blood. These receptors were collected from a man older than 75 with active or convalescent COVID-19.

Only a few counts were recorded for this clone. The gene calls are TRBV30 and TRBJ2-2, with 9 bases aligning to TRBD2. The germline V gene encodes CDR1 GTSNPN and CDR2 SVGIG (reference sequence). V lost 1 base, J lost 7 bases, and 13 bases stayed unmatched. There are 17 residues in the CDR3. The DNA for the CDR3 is TGTGCCTGGAGTGCCGCCGGGTCGGCTAGCGGGATCGGGGAGCTGTTTTTT. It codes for CAWSAAGSASGIGELFF.

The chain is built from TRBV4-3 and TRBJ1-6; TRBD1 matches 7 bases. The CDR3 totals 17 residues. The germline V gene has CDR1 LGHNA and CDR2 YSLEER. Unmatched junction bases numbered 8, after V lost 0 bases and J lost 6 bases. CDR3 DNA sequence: TGCGCCAGCAGCCAAGACAGGGGGGTTTTTGGTAATTCACCCCTCCACTTT. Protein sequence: CASSQDRGVFGNSPLHF.

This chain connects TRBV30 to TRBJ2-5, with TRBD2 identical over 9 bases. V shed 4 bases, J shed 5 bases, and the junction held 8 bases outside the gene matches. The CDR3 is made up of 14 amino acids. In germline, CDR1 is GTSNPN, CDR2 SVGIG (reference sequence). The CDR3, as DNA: TGTGCCTGGACCGGCGGGGGGGCACGGGAGACCCAGTACTTC. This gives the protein CAWTGGGARETQYF.

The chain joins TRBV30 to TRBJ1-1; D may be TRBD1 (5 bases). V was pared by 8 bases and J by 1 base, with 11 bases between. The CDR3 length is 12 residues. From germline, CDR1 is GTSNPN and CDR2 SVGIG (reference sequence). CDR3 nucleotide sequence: TGTGCCGCGGGGCGGGAGAACACTGAAGCTTTCTTT. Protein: CAAGRENTEAFF.

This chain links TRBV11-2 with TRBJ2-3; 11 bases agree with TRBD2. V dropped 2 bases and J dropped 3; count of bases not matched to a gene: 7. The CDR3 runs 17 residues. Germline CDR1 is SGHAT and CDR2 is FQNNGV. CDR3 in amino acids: CASSLSLAGGVTDTQYF. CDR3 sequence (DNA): TGTGCCAGCAGCTTATCCCTAGCGGGGGGCGTAACAGATACGCAGTATTTT.

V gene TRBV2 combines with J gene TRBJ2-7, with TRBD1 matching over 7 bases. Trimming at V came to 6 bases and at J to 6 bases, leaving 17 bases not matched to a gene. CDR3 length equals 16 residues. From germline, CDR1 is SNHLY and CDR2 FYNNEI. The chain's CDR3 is CASRDPHRDSSREQYF. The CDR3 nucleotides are TGTGCCAGCAGGGATCCTCACAGGGACAGTTCTCGCGAGCAGTACTTC.

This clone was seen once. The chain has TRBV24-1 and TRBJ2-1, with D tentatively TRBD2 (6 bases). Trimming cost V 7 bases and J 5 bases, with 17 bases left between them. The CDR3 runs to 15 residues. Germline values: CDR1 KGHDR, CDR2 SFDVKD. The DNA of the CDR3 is TGTGCCACCAGGGCGGGGATAGCGGCACACAATGAGCAGTTCTTC. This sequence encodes CATRAGIAAHNEQFF.

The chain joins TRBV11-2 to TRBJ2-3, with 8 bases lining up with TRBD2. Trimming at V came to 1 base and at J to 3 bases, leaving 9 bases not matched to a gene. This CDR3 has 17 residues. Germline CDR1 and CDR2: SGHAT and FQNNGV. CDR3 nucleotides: TGTGCCAGCAGCTTAGTAGCGGGACTACGATCTACAGATACGCAGTATTTT. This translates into CASSLVAGLRSTDTQYF.

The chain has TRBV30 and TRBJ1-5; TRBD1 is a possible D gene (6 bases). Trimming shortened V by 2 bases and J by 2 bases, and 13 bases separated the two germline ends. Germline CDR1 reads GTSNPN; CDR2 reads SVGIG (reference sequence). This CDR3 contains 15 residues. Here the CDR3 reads CAWSRNRAGNQPQHF. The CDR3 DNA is TGTGCCTGGAGTAGGAACAGGGCGGGCAATCAGCCCCAGCATTTT.

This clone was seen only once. This CDR3 is CASAIPPGTARDGYTF. The CDR3 DNA is TGTGCCAGCGCAATCCCGCCCGGGACAGCCCGCGATGGCTACACCTTC. The chain joins TRBV28 to TRBJ1-2; 7 bases match TRBD1. The CDR3 length is 16 residues. Germline lookup yields CDR1 MDHEN and CDR2 SYDVKM. V lost 8 bases and J lost 6; bases outside the gene matches: 18.

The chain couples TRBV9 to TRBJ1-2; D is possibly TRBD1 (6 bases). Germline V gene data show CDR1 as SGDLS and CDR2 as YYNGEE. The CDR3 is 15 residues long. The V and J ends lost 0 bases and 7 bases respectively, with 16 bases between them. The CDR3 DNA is TGTGCCAGCAGCGTAGCTGTAGGGGGAAATAGTGGCTACACCTTC. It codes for CASSVAVGGNSGYTF.

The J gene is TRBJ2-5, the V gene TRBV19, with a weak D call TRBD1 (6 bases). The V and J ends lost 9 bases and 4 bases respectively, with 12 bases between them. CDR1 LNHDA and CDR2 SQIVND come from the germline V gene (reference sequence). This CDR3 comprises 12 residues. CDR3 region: CASAARGETQYF. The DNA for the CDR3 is TGTGCCAGCGCGGCCAGGGGAGAGACCCAGTACTTC.

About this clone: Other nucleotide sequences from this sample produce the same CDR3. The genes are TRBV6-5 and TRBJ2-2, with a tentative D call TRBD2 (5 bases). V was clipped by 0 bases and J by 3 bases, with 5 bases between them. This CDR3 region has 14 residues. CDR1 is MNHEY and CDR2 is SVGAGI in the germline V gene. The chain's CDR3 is CASSYSRDTGELFF. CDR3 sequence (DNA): TGTGCCAGCAGTTACTCGCGGGACACCGGGGAGCTGTTTTTT.

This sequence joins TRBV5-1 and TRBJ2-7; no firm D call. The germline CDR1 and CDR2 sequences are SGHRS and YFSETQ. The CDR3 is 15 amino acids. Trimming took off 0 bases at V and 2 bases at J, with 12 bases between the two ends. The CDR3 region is CASSLDHRSPYEQYF. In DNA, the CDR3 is TGCGCCAGCAGCTTGGACCACAGAAGCCCCTACGAGCAGTACTTC. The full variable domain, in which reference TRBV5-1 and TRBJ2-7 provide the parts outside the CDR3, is KAGVTQTPRYLIKTRGQQVTLSCSPISGHRSVSWYQQTPGQGLQFLFEYFSETQRNKGNFPGRFSGRQFSNSRSEMNVSTLELGDSALYLCASSLDHRSPYEQYFGPGTRLTVT.

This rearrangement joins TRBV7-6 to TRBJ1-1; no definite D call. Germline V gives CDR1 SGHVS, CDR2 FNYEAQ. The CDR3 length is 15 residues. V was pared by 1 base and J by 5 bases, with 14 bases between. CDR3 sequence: CASSLGRGKRTEAFF. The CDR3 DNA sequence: TGTGCCAGCAGCTTAGGGCGGGGAAAGAGGACTGAAGCTTTCTTT.

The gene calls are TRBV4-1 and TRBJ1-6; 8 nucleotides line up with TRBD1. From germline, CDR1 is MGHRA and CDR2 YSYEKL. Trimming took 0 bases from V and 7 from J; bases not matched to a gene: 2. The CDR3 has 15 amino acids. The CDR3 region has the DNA TGCGCCAGCAGCCAAGATCGGACAGGGAATTCACCCCTCCACTTT. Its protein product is CASSQDRTGNSPLHF.

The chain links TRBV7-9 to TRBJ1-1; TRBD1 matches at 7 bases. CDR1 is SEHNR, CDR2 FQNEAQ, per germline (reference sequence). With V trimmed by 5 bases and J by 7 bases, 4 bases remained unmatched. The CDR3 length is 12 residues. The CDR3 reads CASSGGTVEAFF. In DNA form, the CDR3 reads TGTGCCAGCAGCGGCGGGACAGTTGAAGCTTTCTTT.

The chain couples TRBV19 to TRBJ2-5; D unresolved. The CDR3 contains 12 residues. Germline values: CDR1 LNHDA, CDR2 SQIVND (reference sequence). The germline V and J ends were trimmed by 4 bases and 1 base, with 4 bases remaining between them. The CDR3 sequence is CASSTSQETQYF. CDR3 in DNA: TGTGCCAGTAGTACCTCCCAAGAGACCCAGTACTTC.

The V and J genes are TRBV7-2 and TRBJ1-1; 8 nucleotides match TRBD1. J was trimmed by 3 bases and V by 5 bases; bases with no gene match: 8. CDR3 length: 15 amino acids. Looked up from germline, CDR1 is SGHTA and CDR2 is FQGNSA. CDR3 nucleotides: TGTGCCAGCAGCCCATGGACAGGGACGGACACTGAAGCTTTCTTT. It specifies CASSPWTGTDTEAFF.

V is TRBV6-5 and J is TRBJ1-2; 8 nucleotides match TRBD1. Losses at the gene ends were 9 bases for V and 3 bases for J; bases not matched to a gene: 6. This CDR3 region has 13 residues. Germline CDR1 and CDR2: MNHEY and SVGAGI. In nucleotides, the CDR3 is TGTGCCAGTGACAGGGGACCATACTATGGCTACACCTTC. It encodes CASDRGPYYGYTF.

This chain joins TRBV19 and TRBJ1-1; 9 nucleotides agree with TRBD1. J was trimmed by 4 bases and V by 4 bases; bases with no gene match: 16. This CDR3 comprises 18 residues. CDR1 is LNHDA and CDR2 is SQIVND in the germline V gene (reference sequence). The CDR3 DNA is TGTGCCAGTAGTACCCTCTTTCCGGGACAGGGCCGAGGCACTGAAGCTTTCTTT. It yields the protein CASSTLFPGQGRGTEAFF.

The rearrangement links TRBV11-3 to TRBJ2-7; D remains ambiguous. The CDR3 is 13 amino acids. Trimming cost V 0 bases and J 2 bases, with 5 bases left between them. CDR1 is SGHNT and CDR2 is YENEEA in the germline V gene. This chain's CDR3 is CASSLETAYEQYF. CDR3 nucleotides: TGTGCCAGCAGCTTAGAAACAGCCTACGAGCAGTACTTC.

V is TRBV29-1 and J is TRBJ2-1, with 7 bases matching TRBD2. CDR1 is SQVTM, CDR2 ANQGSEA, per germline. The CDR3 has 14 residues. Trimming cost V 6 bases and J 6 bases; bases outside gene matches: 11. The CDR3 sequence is CSVTKAGQFNEQFF. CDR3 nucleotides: TGCAGCGTGACAAAAGCGGGGCAGTTCAATGAGCAGTTCTTC.

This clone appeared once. This chain's CDR3 is CASSYSRTGWRETQYF. Written as DNA, the CDR3 is TGTGCCAGCAGTTACTCACGGACAGGGTGGCGAGAGACCCAGTACTTC. The chain links TRBV6-5 to TRBJ2-5; 8 nucleotides line up with TRBD1. The CDR3 has 16 residues. Trimming at V came to 0 bases and at J to 4 bases, leaving 7 bases not matched to a gene. Germline values: CDR1 MNHEY, CDR2 SVGAGI.